These 25 T cell receptor beta chains share one sample of origin, sequenced in a study of healthy donors' naive CD4 and CD8 T cells. A linear amplification protocol produced the TCR libraries from 500 ng of total RNA. TCRdb reprocessed the reads via MiXCR and lists one record per CDR3 protein. The repertoire holds 150,000 to 200,000 distinct CDR3 sequences, with about 74% as singletons. The specimen was naive CD4+ and CD8+ T cells sorted from blood, pooled from several donors. Receptor source: a pool of human donors in good health; the sample pools cells from several healthy donors.

The chain joins TRBV4-3 to TRBJ1-2; D unclear. The V gene's germline CDR1 is LGHNA and CDR2 YSLEER. The CDR3 consists of 12 residues. The V and J ends lost 8 bases and 8 bases respectively, with 15 bases between them. CDR3 DNA sequence: TGCGCCAGCGTTCACCGCGGAGGAGGCTACACCTTC. It codes for CASVHRGGGYTF.

This chain connects TRBV29-1 to TRBJ2-3; 7 bases match TRBD1. The CDR3 has 12 amino acids. Germline V CDR1 and CDR2: SQVTM, ANQGSEA. V gave up 6 bases and J gave up 4 bases; unmatched junction bases: 4. The CDR3: CSVDDRADTQYF. The DNA of the CDR3 is TGCAGCGTCGACGACAGGGCAGATACGCAGTATTTT.

The genes are TRBV13 and TRBJ2-5, with D possibly matching TRBD1 (6 bases). V gave up 5 bases and J gave up 3 bases, with 10 bases separating them. Per germline, CDR1 PRHDT and CDR2 FYEKMQ (reference sequence). The length of the CDR3 is 13 residues. The CDR3 DNA reads TGTGCCAGCAGCACCAGGGGAAAAGAGACCCAGTACTTC. Amino acids: CASSTRGKETQYF.

The chain links TRBV27 to TRBJ2-1; no definite D call. V lost 6 bases to trimming and J lost 12 bases, with 18 bases between them. The CDR3 totals 13 residues. Germline assignment: CDR1 MNHEY and CDR2 SMNVEV (reference sequence). The CDR3 region is CASSHTPTIGQFF. In DNA form, the CDR3 reads TGTGCCAGCAGCCACACTCCCACTATAGGGCAGTTCTTC.

In its sample, this clonotype was seen a few times. V usage is TRBV29-1 and J usage is TRBJ1-1, with TRBD1 identical over 10 bases. CDR1 and CDR2 from the germline V gene are SQVTM and ANQGSEA. This CDR3 contains 15 residues. Trimming cost V 3 bases and J 1 base; bases outside gene matches: 5. CDR3 DNA: TGCAGCGTTGAGGACGGGACAGGGGCGAACACTGAAGCTTTCTTT. Translation gives CSVEDGTGANTEAFF.

This chain joins TRBV10-3 and TRBJ2-5; 8 bases align to TRBD1. The CDR3 runs 12 residues. Per the germline V gene, CDR1 is ENHRY and CDR2 is SYGVKD. Trimming at V came to 6 bases and at J to 4 bases, leaving 1 base not matched to a gene. Written as DNA, the CDR3 is TGTGCCATCAGAGGGACAGGAGAGACCCAGTACTTC. Protein: CAIRGTGETQYF.

This chain connects TRBV29-1 to TRBJ2-2; 9 bases map to TRBD1. The V segment lost 7 bases and the J segment 6 bases; nucleotides outside the gene matches: 6. The CDR3 is 13 amino acids. In germline, CDR1 is SQVTM, CDR2 ANQGSEA. The CDR3 nucleotides read TGCAGCGGAGGACAGGGGAGGGCCGGGGAGCTGTTTTTT. Translation: CSGGQGRAGELFF.

V usage is TRBV7-8 and J usage is TRBJ1-1; D ambiguous. The germline CDR1 and CDR2 sequences are SGHVS and FQNEAQ. CDR3 size: 15 residues. Trimming took 0 bases from V and 1 from J, leaving 9 bases between them. CDR3 sequence: CASSLAAGGNTEAFF. CDR3 nucleotide sequence: TGTGCCAGCAGCTTAGCGGCGGGCGGGAACACTGAAGCTTTCTTT.

V is TRBV19 and J is TRBJ2-3; D is undetermined. Looked up from germline, CDR1 is LNHDA and CDR2 is SQIVND (reference sequence). Trimming took 4 bases from V and 1 from J, leaving 12 bases between them. The CDR3 sequence is 15 residues long. CDR3: CASSTTRDGTDTQYF. CDR3 sequence (DNA): TGTGCCAGTAGTACTACAAGAGACGGCACAGATACGCAGTATTTT.

Only a few counts were recorded for this clonotype. The chain couples TRBV29-1 to TRBJ2-7, with 7 bases identical to TRBD2. There are 13 residues in the CDR3. J gave up 1 base and V 4 bases, and 4 bases lay outside the gene matches. CDR1 is SQVTM and CDR2 is ANQGSEA in the germline V gene. The CDR3 DNA follows: TGCAGCGTTGTCACTAGCGCGTCCTACGAGCAGTACTTC. Protein: CSVVTSASYEQYF.

The chain uses TRBV7-9 and TRBJ2-1, with D unclear. Germline V CDR1 and CDR2: SEHNR, FQNEAQ (reference sequence). V lost 1 base, J lost 5 bases, and 3 bases lay in between. The CDR3 loop spans 12 amino acids. CDR3 in amino acids: CASSLVDNEQFF. The DNA for the CDR3 is TGTGCCAGCAGCTTAGTTGACAATGAGCAGTTCTTC. Complete variable domain (other parts from reference TRBV7-9 and TRBJ2-1): DTGVSQNPRHKITKRGQNVTFRCDPISEHNRLYWYRQTLGQGPEFLTYFQNEAQLEKSRLLSDRFSAERPKGSFSTLEIQRTEQGDSAMYLCASSLVDNEQFFGPGTRLTVL.

V gene TRBV29-1 combines with J gene TRBJ2-7, with D tentatively TRBD2 (5 bases). This CDR3 comprises 13 residues. Germline loops: CDR1 SQVTM, CDR2 ANQGSEA. Trimming pared 7 bases from V and 1 base from J, leaving 14 bases between. Here the CDR3 reads CSARTPRSYEQYF. The CDR3 DNA reads as TGCAGCGCCCGGACTCCCCGTTCCTACGAGCAGTACTTC.

This clonotype came up a few times. V and J are TRBV29-1 and TRBJ1-2, with D possibly TRBD1 on 5 matching bases. CDR3 length: 12 residues. Per the germline V gene, CDR1 is SQVTM and CDR2 is ANQGSEA. CDR3 region: CGLGEGTYGYTF. CDR3 bases: TGCGGACTCGGTGAGGGGACTTATGGCTACACCTTC.

Only one count was recorded for this clonotype. The DNA of the CDR3 is TGTGCCAGTAGTATAGGACCCGGTCGCGAGCAGTACGTC. Translation gives CASSIGPGREQYV. The chain couples TRBV19 to TRBJ2-7, with D unresolved. The CDR3 has 13 amino acids. Trimming took 1 base from V and 6 from J, leaving 10 bases between them. Germline-derived CDR1 and CDR2 are LNHDA and SQIVND (reference sequence).

Here the CDR3 DNA reads TGTGCCAGCAGTCTTGTAGGCAATCAGCCCCAGCATTTT. Its translation: CASSLVGNQPQHF. J is TRBJ1-5 and V is TRBV27; D is undetermined. Germline CDR1 reads MNHEY; CDR2 reads SMNVEV (reference sequence). This CDR3 spans 13 amino acids. V lost 5 bases, J lost 2 bases, and 7 bases lay in between.

The chain uses TRBV12-3 or TRBV12-4 and TRBJ1-2, with D unclear. This CDR3 is 14 amino acids long. V lost 5 bases and J 5 bases, leaving 15 bases between the germline ends. The DNA of the CDR3 is TGTGCCAGCAGTCGCGGCGAACTTGGATATGGCTACACCTTC. Protein product: CASSRGELGYGYTF.

V and J are TRBV29-1 and TRBJ2-1; 10 bases are a match to TRBD2. Germline-derived CDR1 and CDR2 are SQVTM and ANQGSEA. Trimming cost V 5 bases and J 8 bases; bases outside gene matches: 6. CDR3 length equals 13 residues. CDR3 bases: TGCAGCGTTAGAGCGGGAGGGCCCCATGAGCAGTTCTTC. This gives the protein CSVRAGGPHEQFF.

This clonotype was observed once. The V call is TRBV20-1, the J call TRBJ1-1; D might be TRBD1 (5 bases). This CDR3 region has 15 residues. V gave up 2 bases and J gave up 0 bases, with 13 bases separating them. Germline-derived CDR1 and CDR2 are DFQATT and SNEGSKA (reference sequence). CDR3 nucleotide sequence: TGCAGTGCTAGACTAGGGGTTTTGATGAACACTGAAGCTTTCTTT. This translates into CSARLGVLMNTEAFF.

This clonotype was counted once. The chain couples TRBV27 to TRBJ2-5; 13 nucleotides line up with TRBD2. CDR1 is MNHEY, CDR2 SMNVEV, per germline (reference sequence). J lost 4 bases, V lost 0 bases, and 8 bases had no gene match. The CDR3 totals 18 residues. In nucleotides, the CDR3 is TGTGCCAGCAGTTTATCGCCCGGACTAGCGGGAGAAGGAGAGACCCAGTACTTC. Translated: CASSLSPGLAGEGETQYF.

The V and J genes are TRBV7-9 and TRBJ2-1; tentatively, D is TRBD1 (6 bases). The CDR3 is 12 residues long. Trimming took off 7 bases at V and 7 bases at J, with 11 bases between the two ends. Germline V lookup: CDR1 SEHNR, CDR2 FQNEAQ (reference sequence). CDR3 coding DNA: TGTGCCAGCAACTACCAGGGGAATGAGCAGTTCTTC. Translation gives CASNYQGNEQFF.

This chain uses TRBV19 with TRBJ2-1, with TRBD2 matching 7 bases. The CDR3 loop spans 14 amino acids. Germline V lookup: CDR1 LNHDA, CDR2 SQIVND (reference sequence). V shed 7 bases, J shed 7 bases, and the junction held 10 bases outside the gene matches. The CDR3 sequence is CASNGAVGGNEQFF. CDR3 nucleotides: TGTGCCAGTAATGGTGCGGTCGGGGGGAATGAGCAGTTCTTC. The full variable domain, in which reference TRBV19 and TRBJ2-1 provide the parts outside the CDR3, is DGGITQSPKYLFRKEGQNVTLSCEQNLNHDAMYWYRQDPGQGLRLIYYSQIVNDFQKGDIAEGYSVSREKKESFPLTVTSAQKNPTAFYLCASNGAVGGNEQFFGPGTRLTVL.

The chain recombines TRBV10-3 with TRBJ2-1; D may correspond to TRBD1 or TRBD2 (6 bases each). V gave up 3 bases and J gave up 9 bases, with 18 bases separating them. The CDR3 spans 15 residues. Germline lookup yields CDR1 ENHRY and CDR2 SYGVKD. CDR3 region: CAISEGSGAVSEQFF. CDR3 bases: TGTGCCATCAGTGAAGGATCGGGGGCGGTCAGTGAGCAGTTCTTC.

This clonotype was seen a handful of times. The chain combines TRBV12-5 with TRBJ1-1; D is undetermined. The CDR3 has 19 residues. From germline, CDR1 is LGHNT and CDR2 FRNRAP. Trimming took off 1 base at V and 1 base at J, with 22 bases between the two ends. CDR3 nucleotides: TGTGCTAGTGGTTTGGCAACGACTATCCGCGGCGAAGGGAACACTGAAGCTTTCTTT. This codes for CASGLATTIRGEGNTEAFF.

This chain joins TRBV11-2 and TRBJ2-7; D is possibly TRBD1 or TRBD2 (6 bases each). V was shortened by 2 bases and J by 3 bases, with 14 bases between the two germline ends. Germline V gene lookup returns CDR1 SGHAT and CDR2 FQNNGV. The CDR3 length is 15 residues. CDR3 amino acids: CASSLSGEASYEQYF. The CDR3 DNA is TGTGCCAGCAGCTTATCAGGGGAGGCGAGCTACGAGCAGTACTTC. Full variable domain (remainder filled in from reference TRBV11-2 and TRBJ2-7): EAGVAQSPRYKIIEKRQSVAFWCNPISGHATLYWYQQILGQGPKLLIQFQNNGVVDDSQLPKDRFSAERLKGVDSTLKIQPAKLEDSAVYLCASSLSGEASYEQYFGPGTRLTVT.

The V gene is TRBV12-3 or TRBV12-4, the J gene TRBJ1-1; 9 bases match TRBD1. V lost 5 bases, J lost 3 bases, and 7 bases stayed unmatched. The CDR3 consists of 15 residues. CDR3 region: CASSIRDRADTEAFF. The CDR3 DNA is TGTGCCAGCAGTATTCGGGACAGGGCCGACACTGAAGCTTTCTTT.